The entry below describes one TCR beta chain. Trimming took 5 bases from V and 4 from J; bases not matched to a gene: 2. The germline CDR1 and CDR2 sequences are LNHDA and SQIVND (reference sequence). The CDR3 extends over 13 amino acids. The method was immunoSEQ multiplex PCR; TCRdb's version includes in-frame clones alone and lacks a portion of them. The top ten clones hold approximately 1.2% of a sample with a few hundred thousand clones, approximately 80% of them seen once. This specimen comes from a study of blood T cell repertoires in COVID-19. This sequence joins TRBV19 and TRBJ1-1; 9 positions match TRBD1. This TCR derives from a woman in her 40s with acute COVID-19. The material sequenced was PBMCs or T cells enriched from blood (not recorded which). The CDR3 nucleotides read TGTGCCAGTAGTTGGACAGGGGTCACTGAAGCTTTCTTT. Encoded protein: CASSWTGVTEAFF. The variable domain in full, completed from reference TRBV19 and TRBJ1-1, reads DGGITQSPKYLFRKEGQNVTLSCEQNLNHDAMYWYRQDPGQGLRLIYYSQIVNDFQKGDIAEGYSVSREKKESFPLTVTSAQKNPTAFYLCASSWTGVTEAFFGQGTRLTVV.